The rows below give T cell receptor beta chains drawn from one sample of a study of beta chain features in type 1 diabetes. Using immunoSEQ multiplex PCR, the repertoire was profiled, and TCRdb retains in-frame clones only, with some absent. The sample consists of about 140,000 clones, 6% to 7.5% of them appearing once. Material for sequencing was central memory CD4+ T cells from blood. The receptors derive from a woman between 25 and 40 years old in good health. CDR3s include the opening cysteine and the closing phenylalanine or tryptophan. A D gene is named only where the DNA matches it firmly. Some rows mark clone size as missing; the rest say once, few, many or name a class of expanded clone.

15	TRBD1	TRBV5-4	NA	TRBJ2-7	CASSQPGQGAYEQYF	TGTGCCAGCAGCCAACCGGGACAGGGGGCCTACGAGCAGTACTTC
14	NA	TRBV2	many	TRBJ2-2	CASTASEYTGELFF	TGTGCCAGCACGGCTAGCGAGTACACCGGGGAGCTGTTTTTT
16	NA	TRBV28	few	TRBJ1-2	CASRKGRGSAYGGYTF	TGTGCCAGCAGGAAAGGAAGAGGGAGTGCCTATGGGGGCTACACCTTC
16	TRBD2	TRBV10-2	NA	TRBJ2-5	CASSRAGTSGQETQYF	TGCGCCAGCAGTCGTGCCGGGACTAGCGGTCAAGAGACCCAGTACTTC
15	NA	TRBV7-2	few	TRBJ2-1	CASSPGLTSYNEQFF	TGTGCCAGCAGCCCAGGACTAACCTCCTACAATGAGCAGTTCTTC
14	NA	TRBV7-2	few	TRBJ2-7	CASSFGRGAYEQYF	TGTGCCAGCAGCTTTGGCAGGGGGGCCTACGAGCAGTACTTC
13	TRBD1	TRBV11-2	NA	TRBJ1-5	CASTGGGDQPQHF	TGTGCCAGCACCGGAGGGGGCGATCAGCCCCAGCATTTT
12	NA	TRBV30	NA	TRBJ2-7	CAWTRGLDEQYF	TGTGCCTGGACGCGGGGACTCGACGAGCAGTACTTC
16	TRBD1	TRBV5-8	few	TRBJ2-3	CASSTFRGLSTDTQYF	TGTGCCAGCAGTACCTTCAGGGGGCTTAGCACAGATACGCAGTATTTT
15	TRBD1	TRBV4-2	few	TRBJ2-7	CASSRRRDREYEQYF	TGTGCCAGCAGCCGCAGACGGGACAGGGAATACGAGCAGTACTTC
12	TRBD1	TRBV28	few	TRBJ1-2	CASSGTVDGYTF	TGTGCCAGCAGCGGGACAGTCGACGGCTACACCTTC
15	TRBD1	TRBV5-1	NA	TRBJ2-7	CASSAWTGGGYEQYF	TGCGCCAGCAGCGCCTGGACAGGGGGCGGGTACGAGCAGTACTTC
13	NA	TRBV18	few	TRBJ2-5	CASSPNQQETQYF	TGTGCCAGCTCACCAAACCAGCAAGAGACCCAGTACTTC
14	NA	TRBV28	once	TRBJ1-5	CASSSSGTNQPQHF	TGTGCCAGCAGTTCCTCCGGGACTAATCAGCCCCAGCATTTT
15	TRBD1	TRBV9	few	TRBJ2-3	CASSVEGQNTDTQYF	TGTGCCAGCAGCGTAGAGGGACAGAACACAGATACGCAGTATTTT
14	NA	TRBV11-2	NA	TRBJ1-5	CASSSGQPNQPQHF	TGTGCCAGCAGCTCCGGACAGCCCAATCAGCCCCAGCATTTT
15	TRBD2	TRBV30	few	TRBJ2-4	CAWRGTGTRKNIQYF	TGTGCCTGGAGGGGAACCGGGACTAGGAAAAACATTCAGTACTTC
14	TRBD1	TRBV11-2	few	TRBJ1-5	CASSTGTVNQPQHF	TGTGCCAGCAGCACCGGGACAGTCAATCAGCCCCAGCATTTT
14	NA	TRBV4-3	few	TRBJ2-5	CASSQDSTEETQYF	TGCGCCAGCAGCCAAGATTCGACAGAAGAGACCCAGTACTTC
17	TRBD2	TRBV15	many	TRBJ2-1	CATSRDLTSGYYNEQFF	TGTGCCACCAGCAGAGATCTCACTAGCGGCTACTACAATGAGCAGTTCTTC
16	TRBD1	TRBV7-2	NA	TRBJ1-3	CASSLNRGRVGNTIYF	TGTGCCAGCAGCTTAAACAGGGGTAGAGTTGGAAACACCATATATTTT
13	NA	TRBV4-2	many	TRBJ2-2	CASSLAGTGELFF	TGTGCCAGCAGCCTTGCCGGGACCGGGGAGCTGTTTTTT
14	NA	TRBV7-2	NA	TRBJ2-5	CASSLGPSPETQYF	TGTGCCAGCAGCTTAGGCCCTAGCCCGGAGACCCAGTACTTC
20	TRBD2	TRBV5-4	few	TRBJ2-4	CASSLGSLAGVGVAKNIQYF	TGTGCCAGCAGCCTTGGGTCGCTAGCGGGAGTCGGTGTCGCCAAAAACATTCAGTACTTC
13	NA	TRBV30	NA	TRBJ2-5	CAWDPTGAQTQYF	TGTGCCTGGGATCCGACAGGAGCGCAGACCCAGTACTTC
16	TRBD2	TRBV6-4	NA	TRBJ2-1	CASSPELAGFRNEQFF	TGTGCCAGCAGTCCTGAACTAGCGGGTTTTCGAAATGAGCAGTTCTTC
13	TRBD2	TRBV19	few	TRBJ2-7	CASSGRESREQYF	TGTGCCAGTAGTGGGCGGGAGAGTCGCGAGCAGTACTTC
13	TRBD1	TRBV7-3	NA	TRBJ2-1	CASSVDRGNEQFF	TGTGCCAGCAGCGTAGACAGGGGCAATGAGCAGTTCTTC
15	NA	TRBV7-3	NA	TRBJ2-1	CASSLPGTLVNEQFF	TGTGCCAGCAGCCTCCCGGGGACTCTCGTCAATGAGCAGTTCTTC
15	NA	TRBV18	few	TRBJ1-5	CASSSQGGENQPQHF	TGTGCCAGCTCATCACAAGGGGGAGAGAATCAGCCCCAGCATTTT
16	NA	TRBV19	NA	TRBJ2-1	CATLVDTGRTRGEQFF	TGTGCCACCCTAGTAGACACCGGGCGAACCAGGGGTGAGCAGTTCTTC
13	NA	TRBV30	few	TRBJ2-7	CAWNLALGYEQYF	TGTGCCTGGAATCTAGCCCTCGGCTACGAGCAGTACTTC
16	NA	TRBV15	few	TRBJ1-5	CATSRDLGSRGQPQHF	TGTGCCACCAGCAGAGATTTAGGAAGCAGGGGTCAGCCCCAGCATTTT
14	NA	TRBV29-1	NA	TRBJ2-3	CSVEVGAGTDTQYF	TGCAGCGTTGAAGTTGGGGCGGGCACAGATACGCAGTATTTT
15	NA	TRBV9	NA	TRBJ2-1	CASSVDSGRYNEQFF	TGTGCCAGCAGCGTAGACAGCGGCCGCTACAATGAGCAGTTCTTC
15	TRBD2	TRBV2	few	TRBJ2-1	CASSRWSTSGGAGFF	TGTGCCAGCAGTCGATGGTCGACTAGCGGGGGGGCGGGGTTCTTC
15	NA	TRBV27	NA	TRBJ2-3	CATQGRRTSTDTQYF	TGTGCCACCCAGGGGCGGAGGACTAGCACAGATACGCAGTATTTT
17	TRBD1	TRBV18	few	TRBJ2-6	CASSSDRVGSGANVLTF	TGTGCCAGCTCATCTGACAGGGTTGGCTCTGGGGCCAACGTCCTGACTTTC
16	TRBD2	TRBV7-9	few	TRBJ2-5	CASSQDWTSGQETQYF	TGTGCCAGCAGCCAAGATTGGACTAGCGGCCAAGAGACCCAGTACTTC
16	TRBD1	TRBV7-2	NA	TRBJ1-5	CASSTGTGGRNQPQHF	TGTGCCAGCAGTACCGGGACAGGGGGCCGCAATCAGCCCCAGCATTTT
13	TRBD1	TRBV7-2	NA	TRBJ1-2	CASKAGTGSGYTF	TGTGCCAGCAAGGCCGGGACAGGGTCTGGCTACACCTTC